This T cell receptor (beta chain) was identified in a study of OX40 agonist ivuxolimab in advanced cancers. Study-wide points: Both CD4+ and CD8+ T cell populations in blood had undergone clonal expansion by week 6 at 0.1 to 3.0 mg/kg.

Sequencing used immunoSEQ multiplex PCR; TCRdb keeps in-frame clones, though not all of them. The sample records around 80,000 clones, around 86% being singletons. Blood was sampled at baseline, cycle 4 day 1, and cycle 7 day 1. This clone was counted a single time. The antigen is unknown. There are 14 residues in the CDR3. Germline V CDR1 and CDR2: SEHNR, FQNEAQ (reference sequence). Trimming cost V 5 bases and J 5 bases, with 15 bases left between them. This sequence joins TRBV7-9 and TRBJ2-5; unclear D gene. The clonotype originates from an adult with an advanced solid tumor such as melanoma, head and neck, liver or kidney cancer. Source: CD4+ or CD8+ T cells sorted from blood, taken in a trial of the OX40 agonist ivuxolimab. CDR3 amino acids: CASSPRSTSETQYF. CDR3 DNA: TGTGCCAGCAGCCCGCGGAGCACTTCGGAGACCCAGTACTTC.